The present TCR beta chain was sequenced within a study of blood T cell repertoires in COVID-19. The CDR3 covers 13 residues. Trimming removed 1 base from V and 7 bases from J; junction bases left unmatched: 3. Per the germline V gene, CDR1 is MNHEY and CDR2 is SMNVEV (reference sequence). Sequencing used immunoSEQ multiplex PCR; TCRdb keeps in-frame clones, though not all of them. The sample includes about 260,000 clones, roughly 80% of them seen just once. This receptor was identified in a man between 60 and 75 years old with acute or convalescent COVID-19. Input material: peripheral blood. This sequence joins TRBV27 and TRBJ1-2; 7 bases align to TRBD1. The CDR3 nucleotides read TGTGCCAGCAGTTTATACAGGGGTTCTGGCTACACCTTC. It specifies CASSLYRGSGYTF.